The sequence of this TCR beta chain was determined in a study of blood T cell repertoires in COVID-19. Profiling relied on immunoSEQ multiplex PCR, and the TCRdb table lists in-frame clones only, not all of them. The table shows 250,000 to 300,000 clones, with roughly 87% occurring only once. This CDR3 spans 15 amino acids. J gave up 2 bases and V 4 bases, and 6 bases lay outside the gene matches. Germline V gene sequence: CDR1 LGHNA, CDR2 YNFKEQ. There are a few counts of this clone. The clonotype was recovered from a woman aged 45-65 years who had recovered from COVID-19. This sequence joins TRBV4-2 and TRBJ2-7; 9 bases match TRBD1. Sequenced material: peripheral blood. The CDR3 region has the DNA TGTGCCAGCAGCCCGGTCGGGACAGGGCCCTACGAGCAGTACTTC. Translation gives CASSPVGTGPYEQYF.